Shown below are 27 T cell receptor beta chains from a single sample sequenced in a study of identical twins. Using its own MiXCR run on the 5' RACE reads, TCRdb lists one record per CDR3 protein. Of hundreds of thousands of distinct CDR3 sequences in the sample, around 6.9% were seen once. The data also belong to a second study, concerning yellow fever vaccine responses in identical twins.

The sequenced material came from memory (CD45RO+) T cells sorted from blood. The receptors come from a woman between 18 and 29 years old in good health.

This clonotype has at least ten counts. V gene TRBV5-1 combines with J gene TRBJ2-7, with D possibly being TRBD1 (6 bases). From germline, CDR1 is SGHRS and CDR2 YFSETQ. Trimming removed 1 base from V and 1 base from J, with 15 bases in between. The length of the CDR3 is 16 residues. CDR3 DNA: TGCGCCAGCAGCTTGATTCAGGGGCCGGGATCCTACGAGCAGTACTTC. It encodes CASSLIQGPGSYEQYF.

This clonotype was observed at least ten times. J is TRBJ1-4 and V is TRBV4-1, with 9 positions matching TRBD1. The CDR3 contains 16 residues. V lost 2 bases and J lost 0; bases outside the gene matches: 1. Germline V gene sequence: CDR1 MGHRA, CDR2 YSYEKL. CDR3 loop: CASSQRTGATNEKLFF. In DNA form, the CDR3 reads TGCGCCAGCAGCCAACGGACAGGGGCAACTAATGAAAAACTGTTTTTT.

This clonotype was picked up many times. The rearrangement joins TRBV7-2 to TRBJ2-4; 7 bases map to TRBD1. In germline, CDR1 is SGHTA, CDR2 FQGNSA. After removal of 2 bases from V and 7 bases from J, the junction contained 8 bases not matched to a gene. The CDR3 spans 15 residues. The CDR3 region is CASSLRGARGNIQYF. The CDR3 DNA reads as TGTGCCAGCAGCTTACGAGGGGCCAGGGGGAACATTCAGTACTTC.

This clonotype has ten or more counts. This chain links TRBV3-1 with TRBJ1-1; unclear D gene. Germline V gene lookup returns CDR1 LGHDT and CDR2 YNNKEL (reference sequence). The V end was cut by 0 bases, the J end by 2 bases, with 7 bases between. This CDR3 has 14 amino acids. The CDR3 reads CASSQESANTEAFF. DNA of the CDR3: TGTGCCAGCAGCCAAGAATCGGCCAACACTGAAGCTTTCTTT.

This clonotype was counted many times. V and J are TRBV12-3 or TRBV12-4 and TRBJ2-6; D unresolved. The CDR3 has 16 amino acids. The V end lost 3 bases, the J end lost 0 bases, and 9 bases lay between the germline ends. This chain's CDR3 is CASSLVGSSGANVLTF. DNA of the CDR3: TGTGCCAGCAGTTTGGTAGGGTCCTCTGGGGCCAACGTCCTGACTTTC.

In its sample, this clonotype was seen a few times. The chain recombines TRBV11-2 with TRBJ2-4; perhaps TRBD1 as D (6 bases). Per the germline V gene, CDR1 is SGHAT and CDR2 is FQNNGV. The CDR3 loop spans 11 amino acids. V gave up 6 bases and J gave up 7 bases, with 7 bases separating them. The CDR3 region is CASSQGNIQYF. CDR3 DNA: TGTGCCAGCAGTCAGGGGAACATTCAGTACTTC.

This clonotype was recorded many times. The chain carries TRBV24-1 and TRBJ2-7, with 11 bases identical to TRBD2. Trimming at V came to 7 bases and at J to 1 base, leaving 8 bases not matched to a gene. The germline V gene has CDR1 KGHDR and CDR2 SFDVKD. CDR3 length: 16 amino acids. CDR3 sequence reads: CATRKSGTSGSYEQYF. CDR3 in DNA: TGTGCCACCAGAAAATCCGGGACTAGCGGATCCTACGAGCAGTACTTC.

This clonotype was seen ten or more times. The chain recombines TRBV6-2 or TRBV6-3 with TRBJ2-7, with 12 positions matching TRBD2. Looked up from germline, CDR1 is MNHEY and CDR2 is SVGEGT. J was trimmed by 6 bases and V by 6 bases; bases with no gene match: 9. CDR3 length: 15 amino acids. CDR3 sequence reads: CASRPGLAGLSEQYF. Written as DNA, the CDR3 is TGTGCCAGCAGACCCGGACTAGCGGGATTATCCGAGCAGTACTTC.

This clonotype turned up a few times. CDR3 region: CASSFDGYYEQYF. CDR3 bases: TGCGCCAGCAGCTTCGACGGGTACTACGAGCAGTACTTC. The V call is TRBV5-1, the J call TRBJ2-7; D is unclear. The germline CDR1 and CDR2 sequences are SGHRS and YFSETQ. The CDR3 loop spans 13 amino acids. V lost 2 bases and J lost 3, with 9 bases in between.

This sequence joins TRBV7-3 and TRBJ2-6, with TRBD1 matching 7 bases. The germline CDR1 and CDR2 sequences are SGHTA and FQGTGA. The CDR3 is 15 amino acids. V gave up 8 bases and J gave up 0 bases; unmatched junction bases: 4. In nucleotides, the CDR3 is TGTGCCAGCGGGACAGCCGGCTCTGGGGCCAACGTCCTGACTTTC. This gives the protein CASGTAGSGANVLTF.

This clonotype was counted a few times. CDR3 sequence reads: CASRRGTGVAEAFF. CDR3 nucleotide sequence: TGTGCCAGCAGGAGGGGGACAGGGGTCGCTGAAGCTTTCTTT. The J gene is TRBJ1-1, the V gene TRBV6-4; 10 nucleotides match TRBD1. The CDR3 has 14 amino acids. Germline trimming cut 6 bases from V and 6 bases from J; bases unmatched to any gene: 7. The germline CDR1 and CDR2 sequences are MRHNA and SNTAGT.

Many counts were recorded for this clonotype. The chain joins TRBV7-2 to TRBJ2-6; D gene unclear. The CDR3 is 15 amino acids. V lost 1 base and J 2 bases, leaving 6 bases between the germline ends. Germline-derived CDR1 and CDR2 are SGHTA and FQGNSA. CDR3 protein: CASSLEGTGANVLTF. CDR3 in DNA: TGTGCCAGCAGCTTAGAGGGTACTGGGGCCAACGTCCTGACTTTC.

This chain joins TRBV9 and TRBJ1-3, with D perhaps TRBD1 (6 bases). The V gene's germline CDR1 is SGDLS and CDR2 YYNGEE. V lost 4 bases, J lost 0 bases, and 14 bases lay in between. The CDR3 has 16 residues. CDR3 in DNA: TGTGCCAGCAGCTCCGGGACACTCGGCTCTGGAAACACCATATATTTT. This gives the protein CASSSGTLGSGNTIYF.

This clonotype was seen only a few times. The chain has TRBV15 and TRBJ1-5; D gene uncertain. Between the trimmed V and J ends, which lost 0 bases and 3 bases, there was a span of 12 bases. CDR3 length: 16 residues. Per the germline V gene, CDR1 is LNHNV and CDR2 is YYDKDF (reference sequence). CDR3 loop: CATSREAASYNQPQHF. CDR3 DNA: TGTGCCACCAGCAGAGAGGCGGCGAGTTACAATCAGCCCCAGCATTTT.

This clonotype has at least ten counts. This chain connects TRBV29-1 to TRBJ2-1, with TRBD2 matching over 9 bases. The CDR3 covers 16 residues. J gave up 9 bases and V 7 bases, and 19 bases lay outside the gene matches. Looked up from germline, CDR1 is SQVTM and CDR2 is ANQGSEA. In DNA, the CDR3 is TGCAGCGCCCCTACAATCGGCGGGAGGGCCGGTGGTGAGCAGTTCTTC. The encoded protein is CSAPTIGGRAGGEQFF.

The V and J genes are TRBV28 and TRBJ2-3, with unresolved D. The germline V gene encodes CDR1 MDHEN and CDR2 SYDVKM. Trimming pared 2 bases from V and 3 bases from J, leaving 6 bases between. This CDR3 contains 13 residues. CDR3: CASSLPKTDTQYF. CDR3 sequence (DNA): TGTGCCAGCAGTTTACCGAAAACAGATACGCAGTATTTT. The full variable domain, in which reference TRBV28 and TRBJ2-3 provide the parts outside the CDR3, is DVKVTQSSRYLVKRTGEKVFLECVQDMDHENMFWYRQDPGLGLRLIYFSYDVKMKEKGDIPEGYSVSREKKERFSLILESASTNQTSMYLCASSLPKTDTQYFGPGTRLTVL.

The chain combines TRBV5-1 with TRBJ2-7; perhaps TRBD1 as D (5 bases). This CDR3 is built from 14 residues. Germline values: CDR1 SGHRS, CDR2 YFSETQ. The germline V and J ends were trimmed by 0 bases and 6 bases, with 13 bases remaining between them. The CDR3 loop reads CASSLAPGLVEQYF. DNA of the CDR3: TGCGCCAGCAGCTTGGCCCCAGGGCTGGTCGAGCAGTACTTC.

This chain uses TRBV6-5 with TRBJ1-2, with a possible D match to TRBD1 (5 bases). This CDR3 has 15 amino acids. The germline V gene has CDR1 MNHEY and CDR2 SVGAGI. With 2 bases removed from V and 4 bases from J, the gap between germline ends came to 14 bases. CDR3 in amino acids: CASSYSRGGGYGYTF. CDR3 nucleotides: TGTGCCAGCAGTTACAGCCGGGGTGGGGGCTATGGCTACACCTTC.

This clonotype came up many times. This chain connects TRBV7-2 to TRBJ2-4; D is perhaps TRBD1 (5 bases). Germline CDR1 is SGHTA and CDR2 is FQGNSA. V was cut by 2 bases and J by 6 bases, with 8 bases left in between. The CDR3 contains 13 residues. The CDR3: CASSLYQGNIQYF. The DNA for the CDR3 is TGTGCCAGCAGCTTATATCAGGGAAACATTCAGTACTTC.

This clonotype showed up just a few times. The V and J genes are TRBV6-2 or TRBV6-3 and TRBJ2-2; 9 bases align to TRBD2. CDR3 length: 16 residues. Germline V lookup: CDR1 MNHEY, CDR2 SVGEGT. Trimming at V came to 0 bases and at J to 5 bases, leaving 4 bases not matched to a gene. The CDR3 region has the DNA TGTGCCAGCAGTTACTCCCCGGGACTAGCTACCGGGGAGCTGTTTTTT. Protein sequence: CASSYSPGLATGELFF.

V is TRBV12-3 or TRBV12-4 and J is TRBJ2-1; 8 positions agree with TRBD2. Trimming removed 5 bases from V and 7 bases from J; junction bases left unmatched: 7. CDR3 length: 14 residues. DNA of the CDR3: TGTGCCAGCAGTCCCAGCGGGAGTAGGAATGAGCAGTTCTTC. Translation: CASSPSGSRNEQFF.

This clonotype was detected ten times or more. The genes are TRBV5-1 and TRBJ1-4; TRBD1 matches 9 bases. Germline CDR1 SGHRS, CDR2 YFSETQ. With V trimmed by 0 bases and J by 7 bases, 7 bases remained unmatched. The CDR3 has 16 amino acids. Written as DNA, the CDR3 is TGCGCCAGCAGCTTGGATTGGGACAGGGCGGGTGAAAAACTGTTTTTT. Residues: CASSLDWDRAGEKLFF.

In its sample, this clonotype was seen a few times. The chain has TRBV19 and TRBJ2-7, with 10 bases aligning to TRBD1. Germline V CDR1 and CDR2: LNHDA, SQIVND (reference sequence). V gave up 6 bases and J gave up 3 bases; unmatched junction bases: 5. This CDR3 spans 14 amino acids. The CDR3 DNA reads as TGTGCCAGTAGCCGGGACAGGGGAGGCTACGAGCAGTACTTC. Protein product: CASSRDRGGYEQYF.

The genes are TRBV7-8 and TRBJ1-6; maybe TRBD1 (5 bases). Per germline, CDR1 SGHVS and CDR2 FQNEAQ. The CDR3 covers 15 residues. V lost 1 base and J lost 6, with 10 bases in between. The CDR3 spells CASSLEVRGNSPLHF. In DNA, the CDR3 is TGTGCCAGCAGCTTAGAGGTTAGGGGTAATTCACCCCTCCACTTT.

This clonotype was counted only a few times. V gene TRBV20-1 combines with J gene TRBJ2-7; D possibly uses TRBD1 or TRBD2 (5 bases each). With 2 bases removed from V and 3 bases from J, the gap between germline ends came to 11 bases. CDR3 length equals 13 residues. Germline assignment: CDR1 DFQATT and CDR2 SNEGSKA (reference sequence). In DNA, the CDR3 is TGCAGTGCTAGATTGGCAGGGAGCTACGAGCAGTACTTC. This gives the protein CSARLAGSYEQYF.

The chain employs TRBV28 and TRBJ2-3, with D possibly being TRBD2 (5 bases). V lost 3 bases to trimming and J lost 2 bases, with 12 bases between them. This CDR3 region has 15 residues. From germline, CDR1 is MDHEN and CDR2 SYDVKM. The CDR3 reads CASSFQERDTDTQYF. The DNA of the CDR3 is TGTGCCAGCAGTTTTCAGGAGAGGGACACAGATACGCAGTATTTT.

Note on this clonotype: Germline and junction disagree at one end, which may indicate a read error. The chain carries TRBV3-1 and TRBJ2-7; possibly TRBD2 for D (5 bases). CDR3 size: 13 residues. CDR1 and CDR2 from the germline V gene are LGHDT and YNNKEL (reference sequence). The CDR3 loop is CASSQESPPGWNF. DNA for the CDR3: TGTGCCAGCAGCCAAGAAAGTCCCCCGGGATGGAACTTC.